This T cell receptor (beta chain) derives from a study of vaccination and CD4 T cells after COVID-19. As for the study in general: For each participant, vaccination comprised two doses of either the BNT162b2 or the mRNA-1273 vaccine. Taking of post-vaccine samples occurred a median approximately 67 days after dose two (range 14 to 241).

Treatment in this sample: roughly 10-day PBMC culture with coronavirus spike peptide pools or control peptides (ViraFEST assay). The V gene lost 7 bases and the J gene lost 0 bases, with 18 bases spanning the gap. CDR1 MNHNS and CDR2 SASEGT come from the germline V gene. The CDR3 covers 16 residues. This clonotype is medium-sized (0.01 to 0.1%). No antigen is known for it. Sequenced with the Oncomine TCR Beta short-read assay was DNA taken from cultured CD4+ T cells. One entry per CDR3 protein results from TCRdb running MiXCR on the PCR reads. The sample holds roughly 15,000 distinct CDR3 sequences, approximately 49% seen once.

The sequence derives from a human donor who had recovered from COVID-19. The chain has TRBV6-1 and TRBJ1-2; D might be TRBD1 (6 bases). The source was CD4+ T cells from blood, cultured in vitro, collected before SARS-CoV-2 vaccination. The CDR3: CASTTSRQEANYGYTF. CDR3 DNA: TGTGCCAGCACCACATCCAGACAGGAAGCTAACTATGGCTACACCTTC.